The present T cell receptor (beta chain) was sequenced within a study of cytomegalovirus exposure and HLA in healthy donors. Unrecorded immune exposures were likely, despite nominal health at sampling. Comments on this clone: Its antigen is unknown.

The study, taken as a whole, reports: Fewer N-insertions than the roughly 670-donor mean were reportedly shown by an Asian-associated ancestry cluster in a later analysis. CMV serostatus was the sole immune exposure information available. Confirmation was obtained in vitro that a few CMV-associated chains are specific for CMV antigens.

60 Vbeta and 13 Jbeta primers were used in PCR. Using immunoSEQ multiplex PCR, the repertoire was profiled, and TCRdb retains in-frame clones only, with some absent. The data hold over 150,000 clones, with around nine tenths observed a single time. This CDR3 spans 12 amino acids. Trimming removed 2 bases at V and 10 bases at J, with 9 bases between. CDR1 is LGHNA, CDR2 YSLEER, per germline. The clonotype comes from a woman between 25 and 40 years old in good health and CMV-seronegative. The chain uses TRBV4-3 and TRBJ1-5, with D possibly matching TRBD1 (5 bases). The material sequenced was PBMCs. The CDR3 spells CASSQQGGPQHF. The CDR3 nucleotides are TGCGCCAGCAGCCAACAGGGTGGTCCCCAGCATTTT.